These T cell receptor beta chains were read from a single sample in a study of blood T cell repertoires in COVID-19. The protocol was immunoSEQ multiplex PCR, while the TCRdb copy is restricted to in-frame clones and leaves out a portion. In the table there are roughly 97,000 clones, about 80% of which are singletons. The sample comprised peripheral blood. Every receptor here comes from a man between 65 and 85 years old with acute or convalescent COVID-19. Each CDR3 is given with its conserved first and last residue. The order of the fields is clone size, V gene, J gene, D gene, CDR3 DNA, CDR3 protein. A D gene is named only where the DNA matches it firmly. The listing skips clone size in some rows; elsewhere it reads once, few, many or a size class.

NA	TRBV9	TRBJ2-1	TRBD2	TGTGCCAGCAGCGCTCCTAGCGGGGGATACAATGAGCAGTTCTTC	CASSAPSGGYNEQFF
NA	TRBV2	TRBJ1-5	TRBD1	TGTGCCAGCAGCGGGACAGTACGCAGTAGCAATCAGCCCCAGCATTTT	CASSGTVRSSNQPQHF
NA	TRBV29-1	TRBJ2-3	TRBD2	TGCAGCGTTCACCTTTCGGCTAGCGGGAGACCAGATACGCAGTATTTT	CSVHLSASGRPDTQYF
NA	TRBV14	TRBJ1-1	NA	TGTGCCAGCAGCTTTAAAAACGGTGAAGCTTTCTTT	CASSFKNGEAFF
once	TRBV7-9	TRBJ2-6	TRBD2	TGTGCCAGCAGCCAGGACCCCGGGACTAGCTCCTCTGGGGCCAACGTCCTGACTTTC	CASSQDPGTSSSGANVLTF
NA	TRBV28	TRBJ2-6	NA	TGTGCCAGCAGTTTCAGGCAGGGTCTGGCTGGGGCCAACGTCCTGACTTTC	CASSFRQGLAGANVLTF
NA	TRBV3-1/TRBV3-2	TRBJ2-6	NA	TGTGCCAGCAGGATCCTACAGAGTTCTGGGGCCAACGTCCTGACTTTC	CASRILQSSGANVLTF
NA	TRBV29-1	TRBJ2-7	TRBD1	TGCAGCGTTGGGACAGGGTCCTACGAGCAGTACTTC	CSVGTGSYEQYF
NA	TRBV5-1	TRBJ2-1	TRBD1	TGCGCCAGCAGCTTGGCCCCGGCAGGGGGCTACAATGAGCAGTTCTTC	CASSLAPAGGYNEQFF
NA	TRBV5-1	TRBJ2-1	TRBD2	TGCGCCAGCAGCTTGTTGGGGCTAGCGGGGACTAGCTCCTACAATGAGCAGTTCTTC	CASSLLGLAGTSSYNEQFF
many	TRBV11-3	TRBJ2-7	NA	TGTGCCAGCAGCTTAGAGCGCTTCAACTACGAGCAGTACTTC	CASSLERFNYEQYF
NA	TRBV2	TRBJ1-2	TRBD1	TGTGCCAGCAGACAGGGGGATGGCTACACCTTC	CASRQGDGYTF
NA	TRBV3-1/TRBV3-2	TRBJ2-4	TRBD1	TGTGCCAGCAGCTCCACAGGGGGCAAAAACATTCAGTACTTC	CASSSTGGKNIQYF
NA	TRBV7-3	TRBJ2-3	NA	TGTGCCAGCAGCTTAAAAGGTTCAGGGGACTATCCCAATACGCAGTATTTT	CASSLKGSGDYPNTQYF
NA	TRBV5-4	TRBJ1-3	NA	TGTGCCAGCAGCCCCGGGGGGCAGGGTGGAAACACCATATATTTT	CASSPGGQGGNTIYF
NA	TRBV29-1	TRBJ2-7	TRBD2	TGCAGCGTTGAACGGGGGGACCGAAACTTCTTC	CSVERGDRNFF
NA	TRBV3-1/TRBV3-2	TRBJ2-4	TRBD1	TGTGCCAGCAGCCAACGACAGGGTCGAATTGTCAAAAACATTCAGTACTTC	CASSQRQGRIVKNIQYF